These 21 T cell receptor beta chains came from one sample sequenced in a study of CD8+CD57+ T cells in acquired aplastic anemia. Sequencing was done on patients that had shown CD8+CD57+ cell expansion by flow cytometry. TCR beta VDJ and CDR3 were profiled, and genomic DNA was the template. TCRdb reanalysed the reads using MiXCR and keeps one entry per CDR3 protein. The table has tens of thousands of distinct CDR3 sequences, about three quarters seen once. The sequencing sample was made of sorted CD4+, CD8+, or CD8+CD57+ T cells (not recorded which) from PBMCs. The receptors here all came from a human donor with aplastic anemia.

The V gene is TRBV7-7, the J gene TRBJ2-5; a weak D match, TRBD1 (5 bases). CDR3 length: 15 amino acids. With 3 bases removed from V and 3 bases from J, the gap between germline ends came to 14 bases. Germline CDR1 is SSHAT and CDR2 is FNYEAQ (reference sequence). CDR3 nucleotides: TGTGCCAGCAGCTTTGGGGCAGGGCACAAAGAGACCCAGTACTTC. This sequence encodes CASSFGAGHKETQYF.

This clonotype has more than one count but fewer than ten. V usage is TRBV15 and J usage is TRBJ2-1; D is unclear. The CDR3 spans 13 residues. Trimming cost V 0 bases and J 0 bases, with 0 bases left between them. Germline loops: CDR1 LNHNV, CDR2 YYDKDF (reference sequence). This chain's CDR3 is CATSRDSYNEQFF. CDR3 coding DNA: TGTGCCACCAGCAGAGACTCCTACAATGAGCAGTTCTTC.

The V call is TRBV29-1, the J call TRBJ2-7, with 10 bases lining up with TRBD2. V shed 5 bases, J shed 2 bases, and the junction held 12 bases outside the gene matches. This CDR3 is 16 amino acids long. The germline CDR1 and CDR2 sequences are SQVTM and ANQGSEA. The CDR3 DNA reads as TGCAGCGTTCTAGCGGGAGTCCCCGTAGGCCCCTACGAGCAGTACTTC. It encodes CSVLAGVPVGPYEQYF.

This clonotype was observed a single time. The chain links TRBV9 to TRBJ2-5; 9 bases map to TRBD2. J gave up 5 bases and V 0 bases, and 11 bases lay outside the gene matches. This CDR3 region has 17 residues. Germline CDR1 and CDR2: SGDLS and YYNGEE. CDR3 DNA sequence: TGTGCCAGCAGCGTAGGAGCGGGGGGCCCCACGACGGAGACCCAGTACTTC. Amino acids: CASSVGAGGPTTETQYF.

The CDR3 DNA reads TGCAGCGTTGGTAAGGGTCAGCCCTCTGGGGCCAACGTCCTGACTTTC. Translation: CSVGKGQPSGANVLTF. J is TRBJ2-6 and V is TRBV29-1; D ambiguous. V was cut by 4 bases and J by 0 bases, with 13 bases left in between. The CDR3 covers 16 residues. CDR1 SQVTM and CDR2 ANQGSEA come from the germline V gene.

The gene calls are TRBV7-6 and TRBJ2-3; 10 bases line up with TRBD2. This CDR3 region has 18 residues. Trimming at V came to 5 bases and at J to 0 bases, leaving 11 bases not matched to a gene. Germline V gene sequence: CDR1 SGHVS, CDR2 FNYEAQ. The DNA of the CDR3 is TGTGCCAGCAGCCTCACAACGGCTAGCGGGGGTAGCACAGATACGCAGTATTTT. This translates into CASSLTTASGGSTDTQYF.

The CDR3 region is CASSYSNYGYTF. CDR3 bases: TGTGCCAGCAGTTACTCGAACTATGGCTACACCTTC. The chain joins TRBV6-5 to TRBJ1-2; D gene ambiguous. The CDR3 is 12 amino acids. The ends were cut back, 0 bases at V and 2 bases at J, with 1 base in the middle. The germline CDR1 and CDR2 sequences are MNHEY and SVGAGI.

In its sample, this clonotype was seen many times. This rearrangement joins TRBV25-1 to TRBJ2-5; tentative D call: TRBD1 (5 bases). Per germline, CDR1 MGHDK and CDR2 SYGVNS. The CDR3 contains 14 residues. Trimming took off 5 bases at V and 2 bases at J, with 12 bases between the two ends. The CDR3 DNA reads TGTGCCAGCAGTAGTCAGACAGTACAAGAGACCCAGTACTTC. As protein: CASSSQTVQETQYF.

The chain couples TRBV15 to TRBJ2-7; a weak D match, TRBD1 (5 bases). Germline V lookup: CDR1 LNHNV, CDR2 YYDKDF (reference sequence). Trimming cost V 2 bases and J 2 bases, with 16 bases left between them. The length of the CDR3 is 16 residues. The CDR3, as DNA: TGTGCCACCAGCAGACCTAAACAGGAATATCCCTACGAGCAGTACTTC. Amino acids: CATSRPKQEYPYEQYF.

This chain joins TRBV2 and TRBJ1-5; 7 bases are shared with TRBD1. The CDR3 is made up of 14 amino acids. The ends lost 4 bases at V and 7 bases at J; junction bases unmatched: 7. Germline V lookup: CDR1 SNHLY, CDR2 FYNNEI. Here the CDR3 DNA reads TGTGCCAGCAGTGGACAGGGTGGACGGCAGCCCCAGCATTTT. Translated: CASSGQGGRQPQHF.

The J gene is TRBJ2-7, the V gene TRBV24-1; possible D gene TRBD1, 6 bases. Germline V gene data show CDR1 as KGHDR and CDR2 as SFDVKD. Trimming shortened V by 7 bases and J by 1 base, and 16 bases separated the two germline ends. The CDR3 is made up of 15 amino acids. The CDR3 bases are TGTGCCACCAGGGAAGCCGGGACACCTTCCTACGAGCAGTACTTC. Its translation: CATREAGTPSYEQYF.

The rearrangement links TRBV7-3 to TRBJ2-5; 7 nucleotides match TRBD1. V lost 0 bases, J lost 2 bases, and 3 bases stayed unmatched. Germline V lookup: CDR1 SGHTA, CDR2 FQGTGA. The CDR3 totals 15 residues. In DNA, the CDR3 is TGTGCCAGCAGCTTAACGGGACAGTTTCAAGAGACCCAGTACTTC. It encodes CASSLTGQFQETQYF.

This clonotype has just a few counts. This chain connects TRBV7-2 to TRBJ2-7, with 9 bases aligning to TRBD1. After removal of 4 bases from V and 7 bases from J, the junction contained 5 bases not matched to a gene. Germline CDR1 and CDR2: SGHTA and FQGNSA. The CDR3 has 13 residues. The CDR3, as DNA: TGTGCCAGCAGCTGGACAGGGGAGCGGGAGCAGTACTTC. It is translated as CASSWTGEREQYF.

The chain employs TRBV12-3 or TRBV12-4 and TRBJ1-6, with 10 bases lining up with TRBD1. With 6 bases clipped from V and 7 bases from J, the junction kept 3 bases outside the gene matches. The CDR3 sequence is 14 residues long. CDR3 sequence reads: CASSRQGANSPLHF. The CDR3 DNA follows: TGTGCCAGCAGCAGACAGGGGGCGAATTCACCCCTCCACTTT.

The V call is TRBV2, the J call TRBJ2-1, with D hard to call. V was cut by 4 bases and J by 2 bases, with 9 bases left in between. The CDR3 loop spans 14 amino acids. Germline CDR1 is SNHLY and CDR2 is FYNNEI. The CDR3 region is CASSVRSTYNEQFF. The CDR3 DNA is TGTGCCAGCAGTGTTAGGTCAACCTACAATGAGCAGTTCTTC.

In DNA, the CDR3 is TGTGCCAGCAGGTCAGACCCCAAGGAGAAGCGGGGGGACCAAGAGACCCAGTACTTC. Translating it yields CASRSDPKEKRGDQETQYF. V gene TRBV7-8 combines with J gene TRBJ2-5, with 9 bases identical to TRBD2. Germline CDR1 SGHVS, CDR2 FQNEAQ. The CDR3 consists of 19 residues. J gave up 0 bases and V 6 bases, and 17 bases lay outside the gene matches.

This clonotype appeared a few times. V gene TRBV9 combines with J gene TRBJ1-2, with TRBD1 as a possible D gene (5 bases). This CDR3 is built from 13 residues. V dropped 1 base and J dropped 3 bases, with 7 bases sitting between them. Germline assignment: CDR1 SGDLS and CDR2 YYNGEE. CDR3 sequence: CASSVTGDYGYTF. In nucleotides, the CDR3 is TGTGCCAGCAGCGTAACGGGGGACTATGGCTACACCTTC.

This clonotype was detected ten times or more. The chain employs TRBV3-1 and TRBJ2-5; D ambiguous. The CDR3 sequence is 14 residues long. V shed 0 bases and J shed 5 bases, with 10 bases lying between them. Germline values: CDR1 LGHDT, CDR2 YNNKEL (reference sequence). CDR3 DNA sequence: TGTGCCAGCAGCCAAGACTGGACCGGGGAGACCCAGTACTTC. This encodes CASSQDWTGETQYF.

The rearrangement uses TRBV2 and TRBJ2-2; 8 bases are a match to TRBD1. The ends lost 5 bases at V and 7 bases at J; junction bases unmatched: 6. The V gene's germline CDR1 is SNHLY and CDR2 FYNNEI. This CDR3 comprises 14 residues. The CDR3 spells CASSPGGAGGELFF. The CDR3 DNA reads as TGTGCCAGCAGTCCAGGGGGCGCGGGCGGGGAGCTGTTTTTT.

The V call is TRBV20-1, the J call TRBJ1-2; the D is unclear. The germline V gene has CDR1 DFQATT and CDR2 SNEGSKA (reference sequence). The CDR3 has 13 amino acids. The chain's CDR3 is CSVLTTGDYGYTF. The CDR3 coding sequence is TGCAGCGTATTGACAACGGGAGACTATGGCTACACCTTC.

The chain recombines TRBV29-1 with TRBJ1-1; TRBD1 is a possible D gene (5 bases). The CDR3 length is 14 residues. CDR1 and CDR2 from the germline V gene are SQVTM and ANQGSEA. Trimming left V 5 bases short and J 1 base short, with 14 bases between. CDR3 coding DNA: TGCAGCGTTCCAGCCAGGCAGGGGAACACTGAAGCTTTCTTT. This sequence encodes CSVPARQGNTEAFF.